The present entry profiles one T cell receptor (beta chain) with its context. This record belongs to a study of T cells after yellow fever vaccination. TCRdb passed the 5' RACE reads through MiXCR, listing each CDR3 protein once. This sample yields 250,000 or so distinct CDR3 sequences, of which 6.5% to 7.5% are seen a single time; more than 1% belongs to the top ten. CDR1 LGHNA and CDR2 YSLEER come from the germline V gene. V was shortened by 1 base and J by 5 bases, with 9 bases between the two germline ends. This CDR3 is 13 amino acids long. The rearrangement uses TRBV4-3 and TRBJ2-7; D call uncertain. This sample comprised CD4+ T cells sorted from PBMCs, obtained on the day of the yellow fever booster vaccination. The TCR was taken from a man younger than 45 who received the YFV17D yellow fever vaccine. As DNA, the CDR3 is TGCGCCAGCAGCCAAGCTTACAGAAACGAGCAGTACTTC. Amino acids: CASSQAYRNEQYF.